This T cell receptor beta chain was recovered during a study of response to subunit inactivated influenza vaccine. TCRdb re-analysed the RT-PCR reads in MiXCR, keeping a single row per CDR3 protein. Of 430,000 or so distinct CDR3 sequences in the sample, 9.5% to 13% are singletons; the top ten hold about 12%. Study-level findings and limits: Few new T cells, the authors suggested, are recruited by each seasonal influenza vaccination.

This clonotype was seen many times. The antigen is not known. This CDR3 has 14 amino acids. The germline gives CDR1 KGHDR, CDR2 SFDVKD. The trim removed 6 bases at V and 1 base at J, leaving 0 bases unmatched. Sequenced material: PBMCs from blood, taken about 40 days after vaccination. This sequence was found in a man over 45 who received an inactivated influenza vaccine. This sequence joins TRBV24-1 and TRBJ2-3, with 10 bases aligning to TRBD2. The CDR3 sequence is CATSLAGGTDTQYF. The CDR3, as DNA: TGTGCCACCAGTCTAGCGGGAGGCACAGATACGCAGTATTTT.